The 21 T cell receptor beta chains presented below share a single source sample, sequenced in a study of blood T cells in healthy people across ages. Then a second PCR, running roughly 7 to 11 cycles, was carried out with a sample-barcoded 5' primer and a J-beta primer mix. TCRdb re-analysed the 5' RACE reads in MiXCR, keeping a single row per CDR3 protein. This sample has 630,000 or so distinct CDR3 sequences, with around 32% found just once. The source material was blood. Receptors originate from a woman over 75 in good health.

The CDR3 bases are TGTGCCAGCAGTCCCCGGGACAGGGCCCTCTCTGGAAACACCATATATTTT. Translating gives CASSPRDRALSGNTIYF. This chain connects TRBV12-3 or TRBV12-4 to TRBJ1-3; 9 nucleotides match TRBD1. Trimming cost V 5 bases and J 0 bases; bases outside gene matches: 8. The length of the CDR3 is 17 residues.

CDR3 in amino acids: CASGAGTGSDEQYF. CDR3 nucleotides: TGCGCCAGCGGAGCCGGGACAGGGTCCGACGAGCAGTACTTC. V is TRBV5-1 and J is TRBJ2-7, with 9 bases that match TRBD1. CDR3 length equals 14 residues. The V gene's germline CDR1 is SGHRS and CDR2 YFSETQ. The junction had 10 bases not matched to a gene; V was cut back by 7 bases and J by 5 bases.

The chain recombines TRBV7-2 with TRBJ2-2, with 8 bases that match TRBD2. Per the germline V gene, CDR1 is SGHTA and CDR2 is FQGNSA. This CDR3 is built from 15 residues. With 5 bases clipped from V and 1 base from J, the junction kept 3 bases outside the gene matches. The DNA for the CDR3 is TGTGCCAGCAGCCCACGGGGGGGGAACACCGGGGAGCTGTTTTTT. Protein sequence: CASSPRGGNTGELFF.

In its sample, this clonotype was seen a few times. The chain carries TRBV5-6 and TRBJ2-3; no clear D. This CDR3 spans 16 amino acids. V lost 1 base to trimming and J lost 0 bases, with 12 bases between them. Germline V lookup: CDR1 SGHDT, CDR2 YYEEEE. The CDR3 loop reads CASSLLVNPSTDTQYF. The CDR3 DNA follows: TGTGCCAGCAGCTTGCTCGTGAACCCTAGCACAGATACGCAGTATTTT.

The rearrangement links TRBV7-2 to TRBJ2-7; TRBD1 agrees at 8 bases. The end of the DNA aligns better with TRBJ2-5, so the J call may be wrong. CDR1 is SGHTA and CDR2 is FQGNSA in the germline V gene. The CDR3 runs to 14 residues. The CDR3 nucleotides read TGTGCCAGCAGTTATGACAGGGGAGGAGAGACCCAGTACTTC. Translating it yields CASSYDRGGETQYF.

There are a few counts of this clonotype. This rearrangement joins TRBV7-2 to TRBJ2-1; D not certain. Trimming removed 2 bases at V and 0 bases at J, with 8 bases between. Germline loops: CDR1 SGHTA, CDR2 FQGNSA. This CDR3 contains 15 residues. In DNA form, the CDR3 reads TGTGCCAGCAGCTTACTATCCGACTCCTACAATGAGCAGTTCTTC. Protein: CASSLLSDSYNEQFF.

V is TRBV3-1 and J is TRBJ1-3, with D possibly matching TRBD1 (6 bases). CDR1 and CDR2 from the germline V gene are LGHDT and YNNKEL (reference sequence). CDR3 length: 17 residues. Trimming stripped 1 base from V and 0 bases from J, with 13 bases between. The CDR3 DNA follows: TGTGCCAGCAGCCAAGCCTCGGACAGATTCTCTGGAAACACCATATATTTT. Protein product: CASSQASDRFSGNTIYF.

The V call is TRBV9, the J call TRBJ1-2; TRBD1 might be the D (5 bases). Trimming took 4 bases from V and 4 from J, leaving 14 bases between them. Germline CDR1 is SGDLS and CDR2 is YYNGEE. The CDR3 is made up of 14 amino acids. The CDR3 here is CASSRTEGTYGYTF. The CDR3 region has the DNA TGTGCCAGCAGCCGCACGGAGGGGACCTATGGCTACACCTTC.

V and J are TRBV6-5 and TRBJ1-1; 7 bases are shared with TRBD1. The CDR3 sequence is 15 residues long. The junction had 6 bases not matched to a gene; V was cut back by 5 bases and J by 0 bases. The germline V gene encodes CDR1 MNHEY and CDR2 SVGAGI. CDR3 sequence: CASSGQDPMNTEAFF. In DNA form, the CDR3 reads TGTGCCAGCAGTGGACAGGACCCAATGAACACTGAAGCTTTCTTT.

This clonotype showed up many times. The V gene is TRBV9, the J gene TRBJ1-1, with 8 bases lining up with TRBD1. With 4 bases clipped from V and 1 base from J, the junction kept 6 bases outside the gene matches. Germline-derived CDR1 and CDR2 are SGDLS and YYNGEE. The CDR3 runs 15 residues. In DNA form, the CDR3 reads TGTGCCAGCAGCCCCTGGCAGGGGGCGAACACTGAAGCTTTCTTT. Amino acids: CASSPWQGANTEAFF.

This clonotype was seen only a few times. The CDR3 nucleotides read TGTGCCAGCAGCCCTCCGGACAGCAACGCTGAAGCTTTCTTT. It encodes CASSPPDSNAEAFF. This chain links TRBV14 with TRBJ1-1; tentative D call: TRBD1 (6 bases). Germline V gene data show CDR1 as SGHDN and CDR2 as FVKESK. The CDR3 totals 14 residues. Trimming shortened V by 4 bases and J by 6 bases, and 15 bases separated the two germline ends.

This clonotype appeared many times. V usage is TRBV29-1 and J usage is TRBJ2-7; maybe TRBD1 (6 bases). V shed 4 bases and J shed 7 bases, with 26 bases lying between them. The CDR3 totals 16 residues. Germline V gene sequence: CDR1 SQVTM, CDR2 ANQGSEA. Here the CDR3 DNA reads TGCAGCGTTGGACGGTATATAGGACAGAGATTAGGAGAGCAGTACTTC. Residues: CSVGRYIGQRLGEQYF.

The chain has TRBV27 and TRBJ2-2; possible D gene TRBD1, 6 bases. The CDR3 totals 15 residues. Per germline, CDR1 MNHEY and CDR2 SMNVEV (reference sequence). Between the trimmed V and J ends, which lost 3 bases and 1 base, there was a span of 9 bases. CDR3 DNA sequence: TGTGCCAGCAGTTTGACGGGACAGAACACCGGGGAGCTGTTTTTT. The encoded protein is CASSLTGQNTGELFF.

Only a few counts were recorded for this clonotype. The J gene is TRBJ2-3, the V gene TRBV9; no clear D gene. Trimming removed 2 bases at V and 2 bases at J, with 12 bases between. Germline loops: CDR1 SGDLS, CDR2 YYNGEE. CDR3 length: 15 residues. The CDR3 protein is CASSVVGPTTDTQYF. CDR3 nucleotide sequence: TGTGCCAGCAGCGTGGTAGGGCCGACCACAGATACGCAGTATTTT.

The rearrangement links TRBV27 to TRBJ1-1; 7 nucleotides line up with TRBD1. The V segment lost 8 bases and the J segment 5 bases; nucleotides outside the gene matches: 8. This CDR3 region has 13 residues. CDR1 is MNHEY and CDR2 is SMNVEV in the germline V gene (reference sequence). CDR3 sequence: CASGRQGRTEAFF. In DNA, the CDR3 is TGTGCCAGCGGGCGACAGGGTCGTACTGAAGCTTTCTTT.

This clonotype was counted ten times or more. The V gene is TRBV4-2, the J gene TRBJ2-1, with TRBD2 identical over 11 bases. Germline CDR1 is LGHNA and CDR2 is YNFKEQ. CDR3 length: 13 residues. The V gene end was trimmed by 5 bases and the J gene end by 10 bases; junction bases not matched to a gene: 4. Here the CDR3 reads CASSTSGRREQFF. CDR3 nucleotide sequence: TGTGCCAGCAGCACTAGCGGGAGAAGAGAGCAGTTCTTC.

The table lists this clonotype with a few counts. Just one base apart from a much larger clone, this may be a read error. The chain is built from TRBV7-9 and TRBJ1-2; possible D gene TRBD1, 5 bases. CDR3 size: 17 residues. The V gene's germline CDR1 is SEHNR and CDR2 FQNEAQ (reference sequence). The CDR3 here is CASSSSGSKLSNYDYTF. DNA of the CDR3: TGTGCCAGCAGCTCGTCAGGGAGCAAGTTATCTAACTATGACTACACCTTC.

A note on this clonotype: Compared with germline, one end of the junction differs, possibly owing to a read error. The chain links TRBV6-5 to TRBJ1-1, with unresolved D. The germline V gene encodes CDR1 MNHEY and CDR2 SVGAGI. The CDR3 spans 15 residues. The CDR3 loop reads CASRPPRTVNTGAFF. CDR3 nucleotides: TGTGCCAGCAGACCACCCAGGACGGTAAACACTGGAGCTTTCTTT.

The sample holds one count of this clonotype. Germline is not matched at one junction end, which may reflect a read error. Here the CDR3 reads CAISGERDEQFF. The CDR3 bases are TGTGCCATCAGTGGGGAACGGGATGAGCAGTTCTTC. V gene TRBV6-5 combines with J gene TRBJ2-1; D ambiguous. The germline V gene encodes CDR1 MNHEY and CDR2 SVGAGI. The CDR3 consists of 12 residues.

The chain combines TRBV2 with TRBJ2-3, with a tentative D call TRBD2 (5 bases). V was shortened by 0 bases and J by 0 bases, with 16 bases between the two germline ends. The CDR3 is 18 residues long. Germline V gives CDR1 SNHLY, CDR2 FYNNEI. The DNA of the CDR3 is TGTGCCAGCAGTGAAGCTCCCCGGCTAGCTGCTAGCACAGATACGCAGTATTTT. Protein: CASSEAPRLAASTDTQYF.

The V gene is TRBV20-1, the J gene TRBJ1-2; no definite D call. V was clipped by 4 bases and J by 5 bases, with 5 bases between them. The CDR3 spans 10 residues. CDR1 is DFQATT, CDR2 SNEGSKA, per germline (reference sequence). CDR3 loop: CSANSYGYTF. The CDR3 DNA reads TGCAGTGCTAACTCGTATGGCTACACCTTC.